The sequence of this T cell receptor beta chain was determined in a study of blood T cell repertoires in COVID-19. Across the whole study: The United States, Italy and Spain were the sources of the acute and convalescent COVID-19 samples. PBMCs, B-cell-depleted T cells, or T cells provided the cDNA or gDNA that made up the material.

Looked up from germline, CDR1 is LNHDA and CDR2 is SQIVND (reference sequence). CDR3 length equals 16 residues. Germline trimming cut 5 bases from V and 0 bases from J; bases unmatched to any gene: 4. Authors' data handling: Amplification of reference gene primers provided the estimated nucleated cell counts. Data came from immunoSEQ multiplex PCR; TCRdb stores just in-frame clones and leaves some out. The V and J calls and clone size were taken over from that table, and D and trimming were inferred from the DNA. Altogether about 250,000 clones are present, about 91% being singletons, with the ten largest covering 1.3% to 1.5%.

What was sequenced was peripheral blood. J is TRBJ2-1 and V is TRBV19, with 10 bases identical to TRBD2. This clonotype was sampled from a man older than 75 with acute or convalescent COVID-19. Here the CDR3 reads CASSRTSGNSYNEQFF. The DNA of the CDR3 is TGTGCCAGTAGTCGGACTAGCGGAAACTCCTACAATGAGCAGTTCTTC.